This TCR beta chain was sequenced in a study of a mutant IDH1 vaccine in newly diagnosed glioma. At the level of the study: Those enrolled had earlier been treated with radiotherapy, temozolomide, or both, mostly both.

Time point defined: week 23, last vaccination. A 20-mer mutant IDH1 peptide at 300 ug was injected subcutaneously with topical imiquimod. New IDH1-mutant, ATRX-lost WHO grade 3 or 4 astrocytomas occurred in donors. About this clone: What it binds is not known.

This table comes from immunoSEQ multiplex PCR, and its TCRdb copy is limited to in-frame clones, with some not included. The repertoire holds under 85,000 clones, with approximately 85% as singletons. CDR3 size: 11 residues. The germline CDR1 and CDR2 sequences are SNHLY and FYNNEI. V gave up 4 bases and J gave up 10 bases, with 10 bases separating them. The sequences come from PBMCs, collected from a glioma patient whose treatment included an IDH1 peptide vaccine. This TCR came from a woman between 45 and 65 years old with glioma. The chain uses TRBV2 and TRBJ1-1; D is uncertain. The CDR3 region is CASSGAGAAFF. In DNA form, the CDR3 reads TGTGCCAGCAGTGGGGCGGGCGCAGCTTTCTTT.